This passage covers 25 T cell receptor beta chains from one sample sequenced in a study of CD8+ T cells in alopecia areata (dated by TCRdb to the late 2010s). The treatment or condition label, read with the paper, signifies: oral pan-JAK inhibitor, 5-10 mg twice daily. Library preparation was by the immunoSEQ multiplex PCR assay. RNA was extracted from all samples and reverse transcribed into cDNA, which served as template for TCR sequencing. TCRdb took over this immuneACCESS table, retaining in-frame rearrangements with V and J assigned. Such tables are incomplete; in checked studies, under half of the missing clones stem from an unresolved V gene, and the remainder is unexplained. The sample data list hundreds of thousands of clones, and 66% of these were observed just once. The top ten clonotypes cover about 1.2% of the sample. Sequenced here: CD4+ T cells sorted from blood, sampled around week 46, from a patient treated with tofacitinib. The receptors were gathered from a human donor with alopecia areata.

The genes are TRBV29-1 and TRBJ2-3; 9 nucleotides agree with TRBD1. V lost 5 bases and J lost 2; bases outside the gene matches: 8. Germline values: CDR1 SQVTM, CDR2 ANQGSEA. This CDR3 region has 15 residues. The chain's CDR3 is CSVRTGEPFTDTQYF. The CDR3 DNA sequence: TGCAGCGTTCGGACAGGGGAACCTTTCACAGATACGCAGTATTTT.

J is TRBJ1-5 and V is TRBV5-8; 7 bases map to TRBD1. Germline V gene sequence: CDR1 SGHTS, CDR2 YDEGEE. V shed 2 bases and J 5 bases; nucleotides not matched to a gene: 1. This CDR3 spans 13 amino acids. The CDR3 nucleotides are TGTGCCAGCAGCTTCGACAGGGATCAGCCCCAGCATTTT. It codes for CASSFDRDQPQHF.

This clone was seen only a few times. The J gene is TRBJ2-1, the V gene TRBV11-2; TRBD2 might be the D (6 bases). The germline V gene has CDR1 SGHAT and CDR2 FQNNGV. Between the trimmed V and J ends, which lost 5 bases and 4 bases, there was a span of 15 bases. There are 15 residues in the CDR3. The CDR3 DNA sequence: TGTGCCAGCAGCACACAGGCGGGGAGTTACAATGAGCAGTTCTTC. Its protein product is CASSTQAGSYNEQFF.

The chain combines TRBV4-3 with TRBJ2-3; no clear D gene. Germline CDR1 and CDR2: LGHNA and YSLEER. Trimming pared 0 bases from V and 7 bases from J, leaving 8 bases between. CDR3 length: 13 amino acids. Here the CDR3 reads CASSQDGLYTQYF. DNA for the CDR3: TGCGCCAGCAGCCAAGACGGTCTCTATACGCAGTATTTT.

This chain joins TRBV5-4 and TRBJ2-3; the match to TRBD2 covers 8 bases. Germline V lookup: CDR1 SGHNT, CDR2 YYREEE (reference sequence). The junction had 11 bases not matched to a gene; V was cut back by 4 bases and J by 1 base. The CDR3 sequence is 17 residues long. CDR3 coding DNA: TGTGCCAGCAGCCCCTTCGTGTCGGGACTAGGCACAGATACGCAGTATTTT. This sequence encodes CASSPFVSGLGTDTQYF.

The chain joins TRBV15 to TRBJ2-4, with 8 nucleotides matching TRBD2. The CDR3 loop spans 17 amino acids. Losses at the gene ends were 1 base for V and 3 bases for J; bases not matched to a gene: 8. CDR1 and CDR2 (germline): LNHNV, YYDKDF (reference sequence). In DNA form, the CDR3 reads TGTGCCACCAGCAGAGCGGCGGGGGGACTACTCAAAAACATTCAGTACTTC. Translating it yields CATSRAAGGLLKNIQYF.

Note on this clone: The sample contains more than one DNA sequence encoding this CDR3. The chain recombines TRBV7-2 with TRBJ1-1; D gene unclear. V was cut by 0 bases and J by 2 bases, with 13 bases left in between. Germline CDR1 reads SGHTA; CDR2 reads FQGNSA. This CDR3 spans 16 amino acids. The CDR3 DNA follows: TGTGCCAGCAGCTTAGCTCTCAGGTCGGGAAACACTGAAGCTTTCTTT. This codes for CASSLALRSGNTEAFF.

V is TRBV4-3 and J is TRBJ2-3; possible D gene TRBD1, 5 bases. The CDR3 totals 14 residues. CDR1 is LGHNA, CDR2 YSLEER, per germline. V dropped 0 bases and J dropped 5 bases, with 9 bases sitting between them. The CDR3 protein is CASSQEGRGDTQYF. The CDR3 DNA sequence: TGCGCCAGCAGCCAAGAGGGGCGTGGAGATACGCAGTATTTT.

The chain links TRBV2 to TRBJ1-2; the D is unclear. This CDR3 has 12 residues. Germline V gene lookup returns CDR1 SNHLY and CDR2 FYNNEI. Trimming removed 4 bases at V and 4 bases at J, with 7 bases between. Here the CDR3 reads CASSGAVYGYTF. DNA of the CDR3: TGTGCCAGCAGTGGAGCTGTCTATGGCTACACCTTC.

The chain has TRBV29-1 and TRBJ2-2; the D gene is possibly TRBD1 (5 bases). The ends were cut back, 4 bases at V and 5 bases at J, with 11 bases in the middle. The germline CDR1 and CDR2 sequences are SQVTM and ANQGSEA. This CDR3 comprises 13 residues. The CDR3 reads CSVVRVGTGELFF. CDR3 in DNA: TGCAGCGTTGTCAGGGTAGGAACCGGGGAGCTGTTTTTT.

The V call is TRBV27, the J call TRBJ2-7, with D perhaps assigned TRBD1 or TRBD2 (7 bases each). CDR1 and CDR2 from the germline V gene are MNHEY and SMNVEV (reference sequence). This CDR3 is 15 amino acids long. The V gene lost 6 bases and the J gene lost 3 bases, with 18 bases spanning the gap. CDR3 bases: TGTGCCAGCAGGGAGGGGGCGACTAGCCTCTACGAGCAGTACTTC. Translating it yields CASREGATSLYEQYF.

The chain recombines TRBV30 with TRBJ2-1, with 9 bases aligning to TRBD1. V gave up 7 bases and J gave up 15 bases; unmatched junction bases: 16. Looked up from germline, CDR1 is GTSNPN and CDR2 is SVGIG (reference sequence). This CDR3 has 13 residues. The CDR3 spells CASETQTGTGRFF. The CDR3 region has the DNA TGTGCCTCGGAGACTCAAACCGGGACAGGGAGGTTCTTC.

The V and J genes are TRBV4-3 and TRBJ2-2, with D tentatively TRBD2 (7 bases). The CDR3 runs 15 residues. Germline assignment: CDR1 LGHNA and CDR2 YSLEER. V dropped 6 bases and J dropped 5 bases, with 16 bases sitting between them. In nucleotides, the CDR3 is TGCGCCAGCAGTTACCGGGGGGCAAATACCGGGGAGCTGTTTTTT. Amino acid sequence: CASSYRGANTGELFF.

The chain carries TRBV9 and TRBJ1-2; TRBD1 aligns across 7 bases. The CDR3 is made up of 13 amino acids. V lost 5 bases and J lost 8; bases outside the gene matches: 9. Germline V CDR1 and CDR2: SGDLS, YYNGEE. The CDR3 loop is CASREDTGEGYTF. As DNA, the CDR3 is TGTGCCAGCAGAGAAGACACAGGGGAGGGCTACACCTTC.

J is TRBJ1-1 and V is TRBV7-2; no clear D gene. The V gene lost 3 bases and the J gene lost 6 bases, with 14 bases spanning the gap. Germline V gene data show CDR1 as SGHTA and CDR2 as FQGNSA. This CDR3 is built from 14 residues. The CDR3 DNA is TGTGCCAGCAGCTTCCGATTCGACGGTCCTGAAGCTTTCTTT. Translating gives CASSFRFDGPEAFF.

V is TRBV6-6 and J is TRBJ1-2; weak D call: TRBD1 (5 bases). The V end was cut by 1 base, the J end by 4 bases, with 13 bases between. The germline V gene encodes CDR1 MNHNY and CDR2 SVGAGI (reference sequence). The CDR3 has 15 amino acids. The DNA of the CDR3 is TGTGCCAGCAGTTACTACCGGGACGGATCCTATGGCTACACCTTC. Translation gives CASSYYRDGSYGYTF.

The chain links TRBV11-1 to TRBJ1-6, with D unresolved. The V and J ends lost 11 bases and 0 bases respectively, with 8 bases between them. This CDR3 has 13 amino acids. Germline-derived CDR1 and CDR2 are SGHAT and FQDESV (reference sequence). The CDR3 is CASVDSYNSPLHF. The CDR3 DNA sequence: TGTGCCTCCGTGGACTCCTATAATTCACCCCTCCACTTT.

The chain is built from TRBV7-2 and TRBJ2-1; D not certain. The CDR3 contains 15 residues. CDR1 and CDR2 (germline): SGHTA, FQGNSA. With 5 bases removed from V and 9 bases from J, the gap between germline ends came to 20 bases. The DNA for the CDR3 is TGTGCCAGCAGCCCATCCTATGCCCAATCCGGTGAGCAGTTCTTC. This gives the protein CASSPSYAQSGEQFF. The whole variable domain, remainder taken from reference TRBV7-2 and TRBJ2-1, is GAGVSQSPSNKVTEKGKDVELRCDPISGHTALYWYRQSLGQGLEFLIYFQGNSAPDKSGLPSDRFSAERTGGSVSTLTIQRTQQEDSAVYLCASSPSYAQSGEQFFGPGTRLTVL.

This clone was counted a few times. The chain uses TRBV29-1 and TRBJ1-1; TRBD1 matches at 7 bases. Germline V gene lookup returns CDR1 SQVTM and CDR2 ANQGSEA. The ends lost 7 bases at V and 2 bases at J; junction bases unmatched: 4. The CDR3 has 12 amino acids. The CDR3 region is CSAGQANTEAFF. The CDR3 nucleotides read TGCAGCGCCGGACAGGCAAACACTGAAGCTTTCTTT. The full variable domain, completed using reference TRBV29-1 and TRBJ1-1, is SAVISQKPSRDICQRGTSLTIQCQVDSQVTMMFWYRQQPGQSLTLIATANQGSEATYESGFVIDKFPISRPNLTFSTLTVSNMSPEDSSIYLCSAGQANTEAFFGQGTRLTVV.

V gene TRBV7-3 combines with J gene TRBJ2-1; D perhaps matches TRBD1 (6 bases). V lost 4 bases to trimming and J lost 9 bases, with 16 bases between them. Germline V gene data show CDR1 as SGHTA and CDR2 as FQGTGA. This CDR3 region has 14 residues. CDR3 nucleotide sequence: TGTGCCAGCAGCTCCGGGACAACAAGCAGTGAGCAGTTCTTC. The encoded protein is CASSSGTTSSEQFF.

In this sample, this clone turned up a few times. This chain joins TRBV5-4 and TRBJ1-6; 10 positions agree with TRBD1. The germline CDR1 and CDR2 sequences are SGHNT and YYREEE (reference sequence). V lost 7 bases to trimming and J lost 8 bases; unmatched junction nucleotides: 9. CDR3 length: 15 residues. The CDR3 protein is CASCLTGTGDSPLHF. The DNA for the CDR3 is TGTGCCAGCTGTCTTACCGGGACAGGGGATTCACCCCTCCACTTT. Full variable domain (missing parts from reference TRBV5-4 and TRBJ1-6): ETGVTQSPTHLIKTRGQQVTLRCSSQSGHNTVSWYQQALGQGPQFIFQYYREEENGRGNFPPRFSGLQFPNYSSELNVNALELDDSALYLCASCLTGTGDSPLHFGNGTRLTVT.

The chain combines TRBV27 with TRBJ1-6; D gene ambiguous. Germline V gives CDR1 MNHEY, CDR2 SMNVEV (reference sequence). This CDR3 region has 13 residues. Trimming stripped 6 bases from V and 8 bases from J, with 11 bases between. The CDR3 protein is CASRPLHDSPLHF. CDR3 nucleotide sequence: TGTGCCAGCAGGCCCCTCCATGATTCACCCCTCCACTTT.

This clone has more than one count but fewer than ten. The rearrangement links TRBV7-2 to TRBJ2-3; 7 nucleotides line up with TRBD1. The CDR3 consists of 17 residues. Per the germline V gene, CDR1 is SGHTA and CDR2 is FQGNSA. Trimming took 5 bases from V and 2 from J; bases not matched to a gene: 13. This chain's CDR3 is CASSTPTGKTNTDTQYF. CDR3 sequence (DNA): TGTGCCAGCAGCACGCCGACAGGGAAGACTAACACAGATACGCAGTATTTT.

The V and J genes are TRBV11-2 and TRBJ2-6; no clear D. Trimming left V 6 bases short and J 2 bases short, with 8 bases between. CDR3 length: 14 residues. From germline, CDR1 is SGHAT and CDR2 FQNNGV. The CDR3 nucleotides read TGTGCCAGCAGTCCTGATGCTGGGGCCAACGTCCTGACTTTC. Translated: CASSPDAGANVLTF. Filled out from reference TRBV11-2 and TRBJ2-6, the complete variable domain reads EAGVAQSPRYKIIEKRQSVAFWCNPISGHATLYWYQQILGQGPKLLIQFQNNGVVDDSQLPKDRFSAERLKGVDSTLKIQPAKLEDSAVYLCASSPDAGANVLTFGAGSRLTVL.

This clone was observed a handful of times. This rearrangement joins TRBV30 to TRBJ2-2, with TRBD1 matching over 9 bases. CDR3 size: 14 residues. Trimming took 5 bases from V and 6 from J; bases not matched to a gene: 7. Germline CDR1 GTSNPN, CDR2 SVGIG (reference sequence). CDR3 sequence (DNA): TGTGCCTGGGCGGGACAGGGTCCCCCCGGGGAGCTGTTTTTT. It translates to CAWAGQGPPGELFF.